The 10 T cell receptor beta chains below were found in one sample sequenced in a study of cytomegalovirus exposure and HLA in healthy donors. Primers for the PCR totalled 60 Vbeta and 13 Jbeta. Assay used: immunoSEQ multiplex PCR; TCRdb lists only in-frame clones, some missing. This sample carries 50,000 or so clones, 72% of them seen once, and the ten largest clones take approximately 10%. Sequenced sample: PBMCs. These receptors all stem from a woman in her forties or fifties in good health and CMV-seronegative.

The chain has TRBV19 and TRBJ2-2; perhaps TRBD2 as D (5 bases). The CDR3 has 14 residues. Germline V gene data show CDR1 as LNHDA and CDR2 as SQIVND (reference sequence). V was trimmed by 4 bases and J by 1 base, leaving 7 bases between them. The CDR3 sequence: CASSNGLNTGELFF. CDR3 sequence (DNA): TGTGCCAGTAGTAACGGACTGAACACCGGGGAGCTGTTTTTT.

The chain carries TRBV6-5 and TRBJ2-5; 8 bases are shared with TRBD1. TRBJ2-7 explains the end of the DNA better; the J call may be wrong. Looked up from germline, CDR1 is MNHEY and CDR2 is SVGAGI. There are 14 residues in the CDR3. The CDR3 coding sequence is TGTGCCAGCAGTGCCGGGACAGGATCCTACGAGCAGTACTTC. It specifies CASSAGTGSYEQYF.

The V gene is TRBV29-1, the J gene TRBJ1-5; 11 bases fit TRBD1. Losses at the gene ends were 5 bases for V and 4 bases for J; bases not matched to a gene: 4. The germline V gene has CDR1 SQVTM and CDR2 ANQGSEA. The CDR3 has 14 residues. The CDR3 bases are TGCAGCGTTTCGGGACAGGGGGGAAATCAGCCCCAGCATTTT. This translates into CSVSGQGGNQPQHF.

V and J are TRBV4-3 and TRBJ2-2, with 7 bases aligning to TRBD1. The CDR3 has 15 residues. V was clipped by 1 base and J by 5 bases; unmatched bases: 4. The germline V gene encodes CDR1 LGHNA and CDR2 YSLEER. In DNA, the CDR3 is TGCGCCAGCAGCCAAGTGGCAGGGGGTACCGGGGAGCTGTTTTTT. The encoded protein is CASSQVAGGTGELFF.

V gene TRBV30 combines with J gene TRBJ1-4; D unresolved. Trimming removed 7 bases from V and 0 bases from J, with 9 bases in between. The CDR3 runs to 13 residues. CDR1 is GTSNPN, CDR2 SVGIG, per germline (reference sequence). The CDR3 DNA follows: TGTGCCTTTCGGGTTGCAACTAATGAAAAACTGTTTTTT. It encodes CAFRVATNEKLFF. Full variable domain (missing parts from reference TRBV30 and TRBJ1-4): SQTIHQWPATLVQPVGSPLSLECTVEGTSNPNLYWYRQAAGRGLQLLFYSVGIGQISSEVPQNLSASRPQDRQFILSSKKLLLSDSGFYLCAFRVATNEKLFFGSGTQLSVL.

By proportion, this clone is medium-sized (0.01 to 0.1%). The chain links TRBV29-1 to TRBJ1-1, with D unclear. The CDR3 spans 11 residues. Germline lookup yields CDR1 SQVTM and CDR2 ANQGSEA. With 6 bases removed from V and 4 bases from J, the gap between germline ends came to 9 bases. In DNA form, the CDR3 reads TGCAGCGTACGAGTAGCCACTGAAGCTTTCTTT. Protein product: CSVRVATEAFF.

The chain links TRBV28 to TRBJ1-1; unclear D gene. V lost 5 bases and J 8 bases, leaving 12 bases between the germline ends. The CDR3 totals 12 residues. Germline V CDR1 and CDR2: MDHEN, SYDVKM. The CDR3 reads CASSLRGDEAFF. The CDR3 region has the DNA TGTGCCAGCAGTCTCCGGGGAGACGAAGCTTTCTTT.

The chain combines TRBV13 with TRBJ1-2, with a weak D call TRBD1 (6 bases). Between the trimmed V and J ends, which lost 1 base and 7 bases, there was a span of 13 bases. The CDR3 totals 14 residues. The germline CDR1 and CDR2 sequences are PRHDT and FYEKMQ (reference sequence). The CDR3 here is CASSLDGGAGGYTF. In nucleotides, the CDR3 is TGTGCCAGCAGCTTAGACGGGGGGGCTGGTGGCTACACCTTC.

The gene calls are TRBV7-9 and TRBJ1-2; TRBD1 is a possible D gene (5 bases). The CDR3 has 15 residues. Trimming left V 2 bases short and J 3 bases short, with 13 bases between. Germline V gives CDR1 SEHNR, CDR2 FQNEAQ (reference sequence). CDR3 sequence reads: CASSLIGQGHYGYTF. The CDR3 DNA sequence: TGTGCCAGCAGCTTAATTGGCCAGGGCCACTATGGCTACACCTTC. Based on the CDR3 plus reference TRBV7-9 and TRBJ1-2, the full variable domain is DTGVSQNPRHKITKRGQNVTFRCDPISEHNRLYWYRQTLGQGPEFLTYFQNEAQLEKSRLLSDRFSAERPKGSFSTLEIQRTEQGDSAMYLCASSLIGQGHYGYTFGSGTRLTVV.

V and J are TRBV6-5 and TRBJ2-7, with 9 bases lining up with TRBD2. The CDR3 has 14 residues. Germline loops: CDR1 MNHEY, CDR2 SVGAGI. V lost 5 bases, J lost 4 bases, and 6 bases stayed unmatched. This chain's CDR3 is CASSLAGPNYEQYF. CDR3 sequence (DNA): TGTGCCAGCAGTCTAGCGGGACCTAATTACGAGCAGTACTTC.